The rows below give T cell receptor beta chains drawn from one sample of a study of blood T cell repertoires in COVID-19. Clones were sequenced by immunoSEQ multiplex PCR, and TCRdb holds only the in-frame ones, with some missing. The sample holds more than 150,000 clones; roughly nine tenths are singletons and the top ten take around 21%. Sequencing used peripheral blood. Every receptor here comes from a man between 65 and 85 years old with active or convalescent COVID-19. The CDR3 runs from the conserved cysteine through the conserved F or W. A D gene is named only where the DNA matches it firmly. Clone size appears in some rows only: once, few, many, or a class for an expanded clone.

clone size: NA
D gene: NA
J gene: TRBJ1-2
V gene: TRBV10-2
CDR3 protein: CASTADGLGYTF
CDR3 DNA: TGCGCCAGCACGGCAGATGGGCTGGGCTACACCTTC

clone size: NA
D gene: NA
J gene: TRBJ1-6
V gene: TRBV30
CDR3 protein: CAWSGVDNSPLHF
CDR3 DNA: TGTGCCTGGTCAGGGGTTGATAATTCACCCCTCCACTTT

clone size: NA
D gene: NA
J gene: TRBJ1-5
V gene: TRBV30
CDR3 protein: CAWSVVQDQPQHF
CDR3 DNA: TGTGCCTGGAGTGTTGTTCAGGATCAGCCCCAGCATTTT

clone size: NA
D gene: TRBD2
J gene: TRBJ2-7
V gene: TRBV6-5
CDR3 protein: CASRRLAGEEQYF
CDR3 DNA: TGTGCCAGCAGAAGGCTAGCGGGAGAGGAGCAGTACTTC

clone size: NA
D gene: TRBD1
J gene: TRBJ1-5
V gene: TRBV6-5
CDR3 protein: CASSPDRGSNQPQHF
CDR3 DNA: TGTGCCAGCAGTCCGGACAGGGGAAGCAATCAGCCCCAGCATTTT

clone size: NA
D gene: NA
J gene: TRBJ1-1
V gene: TRBV3-1/TRBV3-2
CDR3 protein: CASSPFVNTEAFF
CDR3 DNA: TGTGCCAGCAGCCCCTTCGTGAACACTGAAGCTTTCTTT

clone size: NA
D gene: TRBD1
J gene: TRBJ1-6
V gene: TRBV5-1
CDR3 protein: CASSPTGQGNSPLHF
CDR3 DNA: TGCGCCAGCAGCCCAACCGGACAGGGGAATTCACCCCTCCACTTT

clone size: NA
D gene: NA
J gene: TRBJ2-2
V gene: TRBV7-6
CDR3 protein: CASSLAPGRANTGELFF
CDR3 DNA: TGTGCCAGCAGCTTAGCCCCGGGCAGGGCTAACACCGGGGAGCTGTTTTTT

clone size: few
D gene: NA
J gene: TRBJ1-4
V gene: TRBV6-5
CDR3 protein: CASSYSSHATNEKLFF
CDR3 DNA: TGTGCCAGCAGTTACTCGAGCCATGCAACTAATGAAAAACTGTTTTTT

clone size: NA
D gene: TRBD1
J gene: TRBJ1-6
V gene: TRBV7-3
CDR3 protein: CASSRDRGNSPLHF
CDR3 DNA: TGTGCCAGCAGCCGGGACAGGGGGAATTCACCCCTCCACTTT

clone size: NA
D gene: NA
J gene: TRBJ2-4
V gene: TRBV7-6
CDR3 protein: CASSSGSGVAKNIQYF
CDR3 DNA: TGTGCCAGCAGCTCGGGGTCCGGAGTAGCCAAAAACATTCAGTACTTC

clone size: NA
D gene: NA
J gene: TRBJ1-5
V gene: TRBV7-9
CDR3 protein: CASSLVGEQPQHF
CDR3 DNA: TGTGCCAGCAGCTTAGTAGGGGAACAGCCCCAGCATTTT

clone size: NA
D gene: TRBD1
J gene: TRBJ1-1
V gene: TRBV29-1
CDR3 protein: CSGGTGDTEAFF
CDR3 DNA: TGCAGCGGCGGGACAGGGGACACTGAAGCTTTCTTT

clone size: NA
D gene: NA
J gene: TRBJ1-1
V gene: TRBV4-3
CDR3 protein: CASSQRGVNTEAFF
CDR3 DNA: TGCGCCAGCAGCCAGCGGGGGGTGAACACTGAAGCTTTCTTT

clone size: few
D gene: TRBD1
J gene: TRBJ1-5
V gene: TRBV4-3
CDR3 protein: CASSQAQGVGQPQHF
CDR3 DNA: TGCGCCAGCAGCCAAGCTCAGGGGGTAGGGCAGCCCCAGCATTTT

clone size: few
D gene: TRBD2
J gene: TRBJ2-3
V gene: TRBV6-2/TRBV6-3
CDR3 protein: CASSRPRAGGGDTQYF
CDR3 DNA: TGTGCCAGCAGTCGTCCGCGAGCGGGGGGCGGGGATACGCAGTATTTT

clone size: few
D gene: NA
J gene: TRBJ1-2
V gene: TRBV2
CDR3 protein: CASSDLSTNYGYTF
CDR3 DNA: TGTGCCAGCAGTGATTTGAGTACTAACTATGGCTACACCTTC

clone size: NA
D gene: TRBD1
J gene: TRBJ1-1
V gene: TRBV18
CDR3 protein: CASSPQQGAESTEAFF
CDR3 DNA: TGTGCCAGCTCACCACAACAGGGGGCAGAGAGCACTGAAGCTTTCTTT

clone size: NA
D gene: TRBD1
J gene: TRBJ2-7
V gene: TRBV11-2
CDR3 protein: CASSLDPGGGEQYF
CDR3 DNA: TGTGCCAGCAGCTTAGATCCAGGGGGCGGCGAGCAGTACTTC

clone size: NA
D gene: NA
J gene: TRBJ2-7
V gene: TRBV3-1/TRBV3-2
CDR3 protein: CASSQPTVTYEQYF
CDR3 DNA: TGTGCCAGCAGCCAGCCGACAGTAACCTACGAGCAGTACTTC

clone size: NA
D gene: NA
J gene: TRBJ1-1
V gene: TRBV5-1
CDR3 protein: CASSREWNTEAFF
CDR3 DNA: TGCGCCAGCAGCCGAGAGTGGAACACTGAAGCTTTCTTT

clone size: NA
D gene: NA
J gene: TRBJ1-1
V gene: TRBV5-1
CDR3 protein: CASSFYGRENTEAFF
CDR3 DNA: TGCGCCAGCAGCTTTTATGGACGGGAAAACACTGAAGCTTTCTTT

clone size: NA
D gene: NA
J gene: TRBJ1-1
V gene: TRBV7-2
CDR3 protein: CASSLGGGVAFF
CDR3 DNA: TGTGCCAGCAGCTTGGGCGGGGGTGTCGCTTTCTTT

clone size: NA
D gene: NA
J gene: TRBJ1-5
V gene: TRBV19
CDR3 protein: CAAGTNSNQPQHF
CDR3 DNA: TGTGCCGCCGGGACAAATAGCAATCAGCCCCAGCATTTT

clone size: NA
D gene: NA
J gene: TRBJ2-7
V gene: TRBV7-6
CDR3 protein: CASSPSQDFYEQYF
CDR3 DNA: TGTGCCAGCAGCCCCTCCCAGGACTTCTACGAGCAGTACTTC

clone size: NA
D gene: TRBD1
J gene: TRBJ2-1
V gene: TRBV11-2
CDR3 protein: CASSFDRVANNEQFF
CDR3 DNA: TGTGCCAGCAGCTTTGACAGGGTGGCCAACAATGAGCAGTTCTTC

clone size: once
D gene: TRBD1
J gene: TRBJ1-5
V gene: TRBV2
CDR3 protein: CASTPQGDQPQHF
CDR3 DNA: TGTGCCAGCACCCCTCAGGGGGATCAGCCCCAGCATTTT

clone size: NA
D gene: TRBD2
J gene: TRBJ2-5
V gene: TRBV7-2
CDR3 protein: CASSFGSTSGEETQYF
CDR3 DNA: TGTGCCAGCAGCTTTGGTTCGACTAGCGGTGAAGAGACCCAGTACTTC

clone size: NA
D gene: TRBD1
J gene: TRBJ1-1
V gene: TRBV4-1
CDR3 protein: CASSRDPGQGQKNTEAFF
CDR3 DNA: TGCGCCAGCAGCCGGGACCCGGGACAGGGCCAAAAGAACACTGAAGCTTTCTTT

clone size: NA
D gene: NA
J gene: TRBJ2-1
V gene: TRBV24-1
CDR3 protein: CATSVDSSYNEQFF
CDR3 DNA: TGTGCCACCTCCGTCGATAGCTCCTACAATGAGCAGTTCTTC

clone size: NA
D gene: TRBD1
J gene: TRBJ1-2
V gene: TRBV7-9
CDR3 protein: CASRTRNRGDYGYTF
CDR3 DNA: TGTGCCAGCAGAACTAGGAACAGGGGTGACTATGGCTACACCTTC

clone size: NA
D gene: NA
J gene: TRBJ1-6
V gene: TRBV5-4
CDR3 protein: CASSLVGALYNSPLHF
CDR3 DNA: TGTGCCAGCAGCTTGGTTGGGGCACTCTATAATTCACCCCTCCACTTT

clone size: NA
D gene: TRBD1
J gene: TRBJ1-1
V gene: TRBV29-1
CDR3 protein: CSVESTGLYTEAFF
CDR3 DNA: TGCAGCGTGGAATCGACAGGGCTGTACACTGAAGCTTTCTTT

clone size: NA
D gene: TRBD2
J gene: TRBJ2-7
V gene: TRBV5-1
CDR3 protein: CASSLEPSGSCEQYF
CDR3 DNA: TGCGCCAGCAGCTTGGAGCCTAGCGGGAGTTGCGAGCAGTACTTC

clone size: NA
D gene: NA
J gene: TRBJ1-3
V gene: TRBV28
CDR3 protein: CASSLRWGTGNTIYF
CDR3 DNA: TGTGCCAGCAGTTTACGGTGGGGCACTGGAAACACCATATATTTT

clone size: NA
D gene: NA
J gene: TRBJ2-5
V gene: TRBV11-2
CDR3 protein: CASSSGQRETQYF
CDR3 DNA: TGTGCCAGCAGCTCTGGCCAGCGAGAGACCCAGTACTTC

clone size: NA
D gene: NA
J gene: TRBJ1-1
V gene: TRBV21-1
CDR3 protein: CASSTHKTANTEAFF
CDR3 DNA: TGTGCCAGCAGCACACACAAAACAGCGAACACTGAAGCTTTCTTT